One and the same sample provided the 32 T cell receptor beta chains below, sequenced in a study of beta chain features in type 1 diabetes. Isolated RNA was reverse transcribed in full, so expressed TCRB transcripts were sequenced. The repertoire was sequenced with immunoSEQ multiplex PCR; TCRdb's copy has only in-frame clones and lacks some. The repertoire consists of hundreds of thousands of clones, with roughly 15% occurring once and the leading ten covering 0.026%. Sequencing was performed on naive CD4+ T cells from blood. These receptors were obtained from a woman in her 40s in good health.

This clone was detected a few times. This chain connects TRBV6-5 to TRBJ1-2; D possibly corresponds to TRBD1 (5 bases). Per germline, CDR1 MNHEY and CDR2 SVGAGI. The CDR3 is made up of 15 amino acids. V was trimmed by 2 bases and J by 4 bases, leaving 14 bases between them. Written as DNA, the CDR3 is TGTGCCAGCAGTTACGGGGCCAGGGCCGGCTATGGCTACACCTTC. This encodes CASSYGARAGYGYTF.

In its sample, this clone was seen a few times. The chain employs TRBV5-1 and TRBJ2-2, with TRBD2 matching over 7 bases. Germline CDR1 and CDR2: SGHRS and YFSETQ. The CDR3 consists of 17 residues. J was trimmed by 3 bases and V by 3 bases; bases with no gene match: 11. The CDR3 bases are TGCGCCAGCAGCTCGGATCCTAGCGGACGGGACACCGGGGAGCTGTTTTTT. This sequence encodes CASSSDPSGRDTGELFF.

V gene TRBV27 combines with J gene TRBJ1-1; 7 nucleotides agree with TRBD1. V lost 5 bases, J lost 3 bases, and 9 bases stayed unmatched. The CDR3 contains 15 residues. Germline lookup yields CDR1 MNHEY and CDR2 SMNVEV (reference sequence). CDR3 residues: CASSRPGGLYTEAFF. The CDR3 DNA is TGTGCCAGCAGTCGCCCAGGGGGTCTGTACACTGAAGCTTTCTTT.

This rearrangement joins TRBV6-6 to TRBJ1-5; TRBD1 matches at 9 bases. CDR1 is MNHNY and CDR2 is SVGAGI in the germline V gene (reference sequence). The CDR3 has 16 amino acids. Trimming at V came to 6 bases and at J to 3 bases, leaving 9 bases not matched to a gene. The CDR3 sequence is CASRPTRDRDNQPQHF. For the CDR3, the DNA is TGTGCCAGCAGACCGACCCGGGACAGGGACAATCAGCCCCAGCATTTT.

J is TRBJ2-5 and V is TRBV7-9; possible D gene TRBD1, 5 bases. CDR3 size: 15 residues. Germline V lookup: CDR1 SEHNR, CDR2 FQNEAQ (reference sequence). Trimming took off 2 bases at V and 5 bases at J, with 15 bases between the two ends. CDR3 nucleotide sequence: TGTGCCAGCAGCTTAAAAGGGGCCCTGGGTGAGACCCAGTACTTC. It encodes CASSLKGALGETQYF.

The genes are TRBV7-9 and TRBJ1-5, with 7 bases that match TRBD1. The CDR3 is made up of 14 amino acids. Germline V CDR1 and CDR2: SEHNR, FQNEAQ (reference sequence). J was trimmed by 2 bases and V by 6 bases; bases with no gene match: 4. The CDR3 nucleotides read TGTGCCAGCAGTACTGGACAGGGCAATCAGCCCCAGCATTTT. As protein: CASSTGQGNQPQHF.

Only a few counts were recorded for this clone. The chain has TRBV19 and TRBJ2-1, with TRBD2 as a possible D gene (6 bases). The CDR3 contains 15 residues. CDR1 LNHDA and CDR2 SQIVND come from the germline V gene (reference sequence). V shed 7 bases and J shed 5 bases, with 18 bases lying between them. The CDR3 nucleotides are TGTGCCAGTACCGAGGGGCCGGGACTCCACAATGAGCAGTTCTTC. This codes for CASTEGPGLHNEQFF.

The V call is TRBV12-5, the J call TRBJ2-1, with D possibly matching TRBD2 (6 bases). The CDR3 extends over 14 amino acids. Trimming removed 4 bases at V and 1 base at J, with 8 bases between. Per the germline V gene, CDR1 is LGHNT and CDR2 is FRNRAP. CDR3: CASGSGESYNEQFF. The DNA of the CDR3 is TGTGCTAGTGGTTCGGGGGAATCCTACAATGAGCAGTTCTTC.

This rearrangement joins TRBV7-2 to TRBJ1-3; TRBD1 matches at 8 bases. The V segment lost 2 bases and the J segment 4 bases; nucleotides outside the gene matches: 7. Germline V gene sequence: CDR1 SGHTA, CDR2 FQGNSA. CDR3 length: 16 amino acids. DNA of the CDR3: TGTGCCAGCAGCTTAAGACTGGACAGGGCAGGAAACACCATATATTTT. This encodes CASSLRLDRAGNTIYF. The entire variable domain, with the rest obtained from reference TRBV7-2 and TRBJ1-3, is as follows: GAGVSQSPSNKVTEKGKDVELRCDPISGHTALYWYRQSLGQGLEFLIYFQGNSAPDKSGLPSDRFSAERTGGSVSTLTIQRTQQEDSAVYLCASSLRLDRAGNTIYFGEGSWLTVV.

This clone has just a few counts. The CDR3 here is CASSITRTSGTYNEQFF. DNA for the CDR3: TGTGCCAGTAGTATTACCCGGACTAGCGGGACTTACAATGAGCAGTTCTTC. The chain recombines TRBV19 with TRBJ2-1, with 12 bases lining up with TRBD2. The trim removed 3 bases at V and 4 bases at J, leaving 7 bases unmatched. The germline gives CDR1 LNHDA, CDR2 SQIVND (reference sequence). The CDR3 loop spans 17 amino acids.

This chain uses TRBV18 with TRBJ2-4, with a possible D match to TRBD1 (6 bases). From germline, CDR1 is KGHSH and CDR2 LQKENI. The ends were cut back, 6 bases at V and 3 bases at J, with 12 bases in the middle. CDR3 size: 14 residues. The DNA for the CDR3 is TGTGCCAGCTCTCAACAGGGTGACAAAAACATTCAGTACTTC. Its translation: CASSQQGDKNIQYF.

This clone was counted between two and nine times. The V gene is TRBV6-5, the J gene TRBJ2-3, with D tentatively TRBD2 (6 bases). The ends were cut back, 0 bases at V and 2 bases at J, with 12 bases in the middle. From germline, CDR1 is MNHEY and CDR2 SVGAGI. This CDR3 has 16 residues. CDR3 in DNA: TGTGCCAGCAGTTACTCCGACGGAGGGCTCACAGATACGCAGTATTTT. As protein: CASSYSDGGLTDTQYF.

The CDR3 coding sequence is TGTGCCAGCAGGGACAGACGAATTTATGGCTACACCTTC. Translating it yields CASRDRRIYGYTF. The rearrangement joins TRBV6-5 to TRBJ1-2, with D possibly matching TRBD1 (6 bases). This CDR3 is built from 13 residues. V was trimmed by 6 bases and J by 5 bases, leaving 13 bases between them. CDR1 and CDR2 from the germline V gene are MNHEY and SVGAGI.

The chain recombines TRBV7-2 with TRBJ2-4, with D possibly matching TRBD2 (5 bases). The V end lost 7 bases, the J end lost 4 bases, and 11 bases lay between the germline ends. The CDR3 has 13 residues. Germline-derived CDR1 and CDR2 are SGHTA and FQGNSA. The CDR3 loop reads CASTEVAKNIQYF. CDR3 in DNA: TGTGCCAGCACGGAGGTGGCGAAAAACATTCAGTACTTC.

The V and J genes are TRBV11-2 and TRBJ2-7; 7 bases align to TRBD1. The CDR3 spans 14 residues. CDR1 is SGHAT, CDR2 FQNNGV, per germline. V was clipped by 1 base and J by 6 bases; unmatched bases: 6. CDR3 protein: CASSLGQGIGEQYF. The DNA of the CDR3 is TGTGCCAGCAGCTTAGGACAGGGAATTGGCGAGCAGTACTTC.

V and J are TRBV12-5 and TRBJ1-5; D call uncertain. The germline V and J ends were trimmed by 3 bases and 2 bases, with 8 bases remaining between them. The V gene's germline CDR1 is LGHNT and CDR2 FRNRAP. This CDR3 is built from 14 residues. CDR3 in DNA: TGTGCTAGTGGTTTAGCCCAGGGCAATCAGCCCCAGCATTTT. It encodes CASGLAQGNQPQHF.

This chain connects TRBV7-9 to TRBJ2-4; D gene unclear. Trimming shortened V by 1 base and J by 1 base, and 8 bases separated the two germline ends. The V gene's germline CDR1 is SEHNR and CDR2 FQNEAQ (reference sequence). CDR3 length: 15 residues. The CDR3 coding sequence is TGTGCCAGCAGCTTAGTCGCCGGGGCCAAAAACATTCAGTACTTC. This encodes CASSLVAGAKNIQYF.

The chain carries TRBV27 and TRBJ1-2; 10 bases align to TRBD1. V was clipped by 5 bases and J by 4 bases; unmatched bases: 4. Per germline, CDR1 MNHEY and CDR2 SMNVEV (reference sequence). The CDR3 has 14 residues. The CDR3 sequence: CASSRDRGGYGYTF. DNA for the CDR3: TGTGCCAGCAGTCGGGACAGGGGTGGCTATGGCTACACCTTC.

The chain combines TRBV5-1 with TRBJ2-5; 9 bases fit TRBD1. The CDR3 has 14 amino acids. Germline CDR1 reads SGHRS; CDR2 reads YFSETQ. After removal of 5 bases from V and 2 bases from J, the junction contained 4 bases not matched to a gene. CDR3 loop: CASRPGQGQETQYF. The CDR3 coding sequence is TGCGCCAGCAGACCCGGACAGGGGCAAGAGACCCAGTACTTC.

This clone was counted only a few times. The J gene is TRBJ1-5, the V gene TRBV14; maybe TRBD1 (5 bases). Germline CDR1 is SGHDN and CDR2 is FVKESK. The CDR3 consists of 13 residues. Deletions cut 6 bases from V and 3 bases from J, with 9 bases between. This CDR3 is CASSTGSNQPQHF. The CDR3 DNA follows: TGTGCCAGCAGTACAGGTTCCAATCAGCCCCAGCATTTT.

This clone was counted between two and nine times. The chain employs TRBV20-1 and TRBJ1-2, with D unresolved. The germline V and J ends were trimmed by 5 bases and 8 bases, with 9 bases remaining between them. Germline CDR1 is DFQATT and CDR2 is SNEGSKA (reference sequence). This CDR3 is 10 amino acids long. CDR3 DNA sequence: TGCAGTGCTCTCGCCAGGGGCTACACCTTC. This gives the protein CSALARGYTF.

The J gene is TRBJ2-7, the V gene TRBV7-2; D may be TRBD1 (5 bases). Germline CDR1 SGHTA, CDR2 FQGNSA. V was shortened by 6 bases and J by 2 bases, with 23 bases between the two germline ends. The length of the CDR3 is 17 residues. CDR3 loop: CASSYIQGHTLTYEQYF. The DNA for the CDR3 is TGTGCCAGCAGTTACATCCAGGGCCATACCTTAACCTACGAGCAGTACTTC.

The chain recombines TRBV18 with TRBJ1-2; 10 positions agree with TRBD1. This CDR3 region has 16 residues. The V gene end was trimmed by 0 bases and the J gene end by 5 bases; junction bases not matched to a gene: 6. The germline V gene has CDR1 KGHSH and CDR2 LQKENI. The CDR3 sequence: CASSPPDRGARYGYTF. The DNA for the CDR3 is TGTGCCAGCTCACCACCGGACAGGGGGGCTAGATATGGCTACACCTTC. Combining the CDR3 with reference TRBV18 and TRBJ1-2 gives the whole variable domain NAGVMQNPRHLVRRRGQEARLRCSPMKGHSHVYWYRQLPEEGLKFMVYLQKENIIDESGMPKERFSAEFPKEGPSILRIQQVVRGDSAAYFCASSPPDRGARYGYTFGSGTRLTVV.

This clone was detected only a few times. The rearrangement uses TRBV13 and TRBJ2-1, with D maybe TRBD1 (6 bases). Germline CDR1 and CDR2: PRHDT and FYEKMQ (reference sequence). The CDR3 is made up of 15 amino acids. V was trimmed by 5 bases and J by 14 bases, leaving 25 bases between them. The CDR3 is CASSPRWGRRGIKFF. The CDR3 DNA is TGTGCCAGCAGCCCTCGGTGGGGGCGACGGGGTATTAAGTTCTTC.

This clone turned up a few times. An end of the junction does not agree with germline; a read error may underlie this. CDR3 DNA: TGCGCCACCAGTCGCGGCAGCAGATCCTACGAGCAGTACTTC. Its protein is CATSRGSRSYEQYF. This chain uses TRBV10-2 with TRBJ2-7; D unresolved. The CDR3 length is 14 residues. The V gene's germline CDR1 is WSHSY and CDR2 SAAADI.

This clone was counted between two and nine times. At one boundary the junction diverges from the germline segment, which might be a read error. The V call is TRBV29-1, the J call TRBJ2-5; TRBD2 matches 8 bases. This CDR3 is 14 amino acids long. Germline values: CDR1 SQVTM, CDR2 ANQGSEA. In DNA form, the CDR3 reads TGCAGCGCTGAAAACACGGGAGGGCCCGGGCTCCAGTACTTC. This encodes CSAENTGGPGLQYF.

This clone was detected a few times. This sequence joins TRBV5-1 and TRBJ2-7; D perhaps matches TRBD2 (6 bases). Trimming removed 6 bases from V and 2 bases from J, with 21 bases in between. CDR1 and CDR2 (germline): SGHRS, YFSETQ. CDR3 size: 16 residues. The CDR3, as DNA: TGCGCCAGCACCCCACGGGAGAGAGGGAAGACCTACGAGCAGTACTTC. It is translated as CASTPRERGKTYEQYF.

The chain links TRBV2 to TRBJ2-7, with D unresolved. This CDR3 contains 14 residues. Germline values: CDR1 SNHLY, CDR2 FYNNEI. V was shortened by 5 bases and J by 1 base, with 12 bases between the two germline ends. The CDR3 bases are TGTGCCAGCAGTCTACCATCACTATCCTACGAGCAGTACTTC. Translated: CASSLPSLSYEQYF.

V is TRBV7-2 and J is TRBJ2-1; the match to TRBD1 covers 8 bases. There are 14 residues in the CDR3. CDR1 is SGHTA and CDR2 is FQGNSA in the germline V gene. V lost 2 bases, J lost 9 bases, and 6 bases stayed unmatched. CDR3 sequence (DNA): TGTGCCAGCAGCTTAACCCAGGGGGCTGGTGAGCAGTTCTTC. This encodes CASSLTQGAGEQFF.

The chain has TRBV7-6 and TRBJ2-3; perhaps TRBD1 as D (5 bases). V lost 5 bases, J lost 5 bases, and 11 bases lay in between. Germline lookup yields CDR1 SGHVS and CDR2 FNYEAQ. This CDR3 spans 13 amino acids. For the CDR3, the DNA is TGTGCCAGCAGCCTGACAGACCGAGATACGCAGTATTTT. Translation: CASSLTDRDTQYF.

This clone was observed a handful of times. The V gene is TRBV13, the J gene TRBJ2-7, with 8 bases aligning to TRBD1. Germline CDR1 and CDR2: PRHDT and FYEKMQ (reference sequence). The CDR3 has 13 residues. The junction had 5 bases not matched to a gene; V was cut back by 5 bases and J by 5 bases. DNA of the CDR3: TGTGCCAGCAGCCGACAGGGGACTGACGAGCAGTACTTC. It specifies CASSRQGTDEQYF. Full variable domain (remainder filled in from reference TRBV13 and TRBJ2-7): AAGVIQSPRHLIKEKRETATLKCYPIPRHDTVYWYQQGPGQDPQFLISFYEKMQSDKGSIPDRFSAQQFSDYHSELNMSSLELGDSALYFCASSRQGTDEQYFGPGTRLTVT.

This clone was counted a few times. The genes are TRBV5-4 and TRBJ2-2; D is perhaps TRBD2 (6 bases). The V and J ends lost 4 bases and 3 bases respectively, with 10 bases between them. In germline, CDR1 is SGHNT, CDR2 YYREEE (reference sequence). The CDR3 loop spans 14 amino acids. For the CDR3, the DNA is TGTGCCAGCAGCCAGGGACTGCACACCGGGGAGCTGTTTTTT. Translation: CASSQGLHTGELFF.